The sequence of this T cell receptor beta chain was determined in a study of T cell clonality in common variable immunodeficiency. Here immunoSEQ multiplex PCR was the method, and the copy in TCRdb shows in-frame clones only, minus some. The sample presents 40,000 or so clones, none singletons. The CDR3 length is 15 residues. Germline V gene sequence: CDR1 SGHDT, CDR2 YYEEEE. The V gene end was trimmed by 2 bases and the J gene end by 6 bases; junction bases not matched to a gene: 6. This clone was seen at least ten times. The read ends 3 residues shy of where the CDR3 ends; the end is completed using the germline J gene.

The chain carries TRBV5-6 and TRBJ1-4, with 8 bases lining up with TRBD1. The sample consisted of peripheral blood mononuclear cells. The receptor was derived from a person aged 18 to 75 in good health. The sequenced CDR3 bases are TGTGCCAGCAGCTTATCAGGGGGCTCGGATGAAAAA. Protein product: CASSLSGGSDEK. The CDR3 in full is CASSLSGGSDEKLFF.